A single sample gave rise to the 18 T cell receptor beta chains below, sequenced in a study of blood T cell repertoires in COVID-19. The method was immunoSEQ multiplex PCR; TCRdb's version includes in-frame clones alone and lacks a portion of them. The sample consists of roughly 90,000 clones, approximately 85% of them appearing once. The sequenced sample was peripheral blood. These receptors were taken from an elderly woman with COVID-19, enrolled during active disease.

The CDR3 bases are TGTGCCAGCAGCCCCGGACTGAGCTACGAGCAGTACTTC. It specifies CASSPGLSYEQYF. The V gene is TRBV7-9, the J gene TRBJ2-7; the D gene is possibly TRBD2 (5 bases). The CDR3 runs 13 residues. Germline-derived CDR1 and CDR2 are SEHNR and FQNEAQ (reference sequence). V dropped 5 bases and J dropped 3 bases, with 11 bases sitting between them.

The CDR3 protein is CASSDPGRYTEAFF. DNA for the CDR3: TGTGCCAGCAGTGACCCGGGGAGGTACACTGAAGCTTTCTTT. J is TRBJ1-1 and V is TRBV6-1, with D hard to call. Per germline, CDR1 MNHNS and CDR2 SASEGT. CDR3 length: 14 residues. The V end was cut by 3 bases, the J end by 3 bases, with 11 bases between.

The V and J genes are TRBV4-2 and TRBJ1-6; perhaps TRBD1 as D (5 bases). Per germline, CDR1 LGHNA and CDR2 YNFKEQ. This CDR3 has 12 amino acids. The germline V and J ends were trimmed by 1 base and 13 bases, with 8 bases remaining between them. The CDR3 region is CASSQGGGPLHF. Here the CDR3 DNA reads TGTGCCAGCAGCCAAGGGGGGGGTCCCCTCCACTTT.

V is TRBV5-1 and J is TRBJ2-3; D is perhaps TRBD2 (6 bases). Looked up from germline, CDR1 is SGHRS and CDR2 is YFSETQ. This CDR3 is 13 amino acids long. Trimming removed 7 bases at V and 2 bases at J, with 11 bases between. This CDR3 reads CASGDLLTDTQYF. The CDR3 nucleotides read TGCGCCAGCGGGGACTTACTCACAGATACGCAGTATTTT.

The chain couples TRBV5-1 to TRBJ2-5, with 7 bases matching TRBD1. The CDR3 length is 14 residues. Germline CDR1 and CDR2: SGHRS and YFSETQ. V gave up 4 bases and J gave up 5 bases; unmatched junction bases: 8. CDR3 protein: CASSAQGVGETQYF. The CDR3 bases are TGCGCCAGCAGCGCCCAGGGGGTTGGGGAGACCCAGTACTTC. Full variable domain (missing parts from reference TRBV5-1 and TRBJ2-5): KAGVTQTPRYLIKTRGQQVTLSCSPISGHRSVSWYQQTPGQGLQFLFEYFSETQRNKGNFPGRFSGRQFSNSRSEMNVSTLELGDSALYLCASSAQGVGETQYFGPGTRLLVL.

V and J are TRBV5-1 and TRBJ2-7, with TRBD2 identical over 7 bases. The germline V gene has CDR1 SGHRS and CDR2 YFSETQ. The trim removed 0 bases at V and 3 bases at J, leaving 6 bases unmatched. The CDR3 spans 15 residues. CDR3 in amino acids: CASSLAPGTNYEQYF. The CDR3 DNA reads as TGCGCCAGCAGCTTGGCCCCCGGGACTAACTACGAGCAGTACTTC.

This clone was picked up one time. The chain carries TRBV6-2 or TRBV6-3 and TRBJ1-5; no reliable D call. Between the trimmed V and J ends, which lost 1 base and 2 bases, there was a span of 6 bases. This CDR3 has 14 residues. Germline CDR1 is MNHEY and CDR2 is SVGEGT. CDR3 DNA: TGTGCCAGCAGTTACTGGGGAGGCAATCAGCCCCAGCATTTT. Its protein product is CASSYWGGNQPQHF.

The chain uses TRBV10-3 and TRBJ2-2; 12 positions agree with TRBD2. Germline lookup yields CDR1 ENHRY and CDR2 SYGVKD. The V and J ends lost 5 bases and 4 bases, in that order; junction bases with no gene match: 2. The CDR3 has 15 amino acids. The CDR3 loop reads CAISRLAGVTGELFF. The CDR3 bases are TGTGCCATCAGTAGACTAGCGGGAGTCACCGGGGAGCTGTTTTTT.

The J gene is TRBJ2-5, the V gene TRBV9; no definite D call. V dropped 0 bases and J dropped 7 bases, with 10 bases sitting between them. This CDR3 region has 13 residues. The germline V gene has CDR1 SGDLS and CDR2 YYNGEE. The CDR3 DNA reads TGTGCCAGCAGCGTAGAACTGTCGGGGACCCAGTACTTC. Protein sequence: CASSVELSGTQYF.

The chain's CDR3 is CASSAPGGMFAGANVLTF. The CDR3 DNA reads TGTGCCAGCAGCGCTCCAGGGGGCATGTTTGCTGGGGCCAACGTCCTGACTTTC. The chain carries TRBV9 and TRBJ2-6; 8 nucleotides agree with TRBD1. This CDR3 contains 18 residues. J lost 2 bases, V lost 3 bases, and 10 bases had no gene match. From germline, CDR1 is SGDLS and CDR2 YYNGEE.

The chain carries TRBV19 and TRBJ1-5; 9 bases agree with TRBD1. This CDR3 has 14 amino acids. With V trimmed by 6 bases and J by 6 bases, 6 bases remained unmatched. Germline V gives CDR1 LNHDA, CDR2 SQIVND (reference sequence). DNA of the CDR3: TGTGCCAGTAGGACCGGGACAGGGCGTCAGCCCCAGCATTTT. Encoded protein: CASRTGTGRQPQHF. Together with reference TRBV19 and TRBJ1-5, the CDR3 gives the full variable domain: DGGITQSPKYLFRKEGQNVTLSCEQNLNHDAMYWYRQDPGQGLRLIYYSQIVNDFQKGDIAEGYSVSREKKESFPLTVTSAQKNPTAFYLCASRTGTGRQPQHFGDGTRLSIL.

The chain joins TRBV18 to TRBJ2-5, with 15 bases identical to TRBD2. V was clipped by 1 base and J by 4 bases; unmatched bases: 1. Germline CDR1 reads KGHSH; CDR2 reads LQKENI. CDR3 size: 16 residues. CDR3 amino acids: CASSPRGLAGGETQYF. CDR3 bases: TGTGCCAGCTCACCACGGGGACTAGCGGGGGGAGAGACCCAGTACTTC.

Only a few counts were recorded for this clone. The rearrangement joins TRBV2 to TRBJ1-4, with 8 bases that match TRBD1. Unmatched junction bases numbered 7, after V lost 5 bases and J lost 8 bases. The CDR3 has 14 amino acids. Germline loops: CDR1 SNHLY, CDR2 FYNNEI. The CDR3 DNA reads TGTGCCAGCAGTCTCGGACAGGGTTGGGAAAAACTGTTTTTT. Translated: CASSLGQGWEKLFF.

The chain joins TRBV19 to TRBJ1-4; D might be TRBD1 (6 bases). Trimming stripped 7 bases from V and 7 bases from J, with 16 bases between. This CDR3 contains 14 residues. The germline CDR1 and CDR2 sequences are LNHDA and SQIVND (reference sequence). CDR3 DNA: TGTGCCAGTACCCCACGGGGGGCAGGTGAAAAACTGTTTTTT. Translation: CASTPRGAGEKLFF.

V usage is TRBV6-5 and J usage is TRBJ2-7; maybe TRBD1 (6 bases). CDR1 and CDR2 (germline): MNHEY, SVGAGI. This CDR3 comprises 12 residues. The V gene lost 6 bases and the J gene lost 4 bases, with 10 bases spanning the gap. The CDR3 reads CASSLQGYEQYF. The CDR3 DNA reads TGTGCCAGCAGCCTTCAGGGGTACGAGCAGTACTTC.

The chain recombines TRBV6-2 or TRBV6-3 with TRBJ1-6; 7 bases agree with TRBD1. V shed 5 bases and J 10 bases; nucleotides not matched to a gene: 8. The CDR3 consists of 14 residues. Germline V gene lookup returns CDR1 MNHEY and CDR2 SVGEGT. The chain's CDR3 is CASSRTTGVSPLHF. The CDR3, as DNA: TGTGCCAGCAGTAGAACAACAGGGGTGTCACCCCTCCACTTT.

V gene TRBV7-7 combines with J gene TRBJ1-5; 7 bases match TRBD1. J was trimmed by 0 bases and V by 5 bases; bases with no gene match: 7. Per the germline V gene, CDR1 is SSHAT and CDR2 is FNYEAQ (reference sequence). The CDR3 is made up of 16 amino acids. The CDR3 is CASSRDRDYSNQPQHF. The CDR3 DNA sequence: TGTGCCAGCAGCCGGGACAGAGATTATAGCAATCAGCCCCAGCATTTT.

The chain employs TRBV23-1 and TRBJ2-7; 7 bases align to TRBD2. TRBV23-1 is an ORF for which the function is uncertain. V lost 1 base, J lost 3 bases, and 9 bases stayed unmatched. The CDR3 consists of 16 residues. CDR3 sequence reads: CASSQWLRGRFYEQYF. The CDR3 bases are TGCGCCAGCAGTCAATGGTTGCGGGGGAGATTCTACGAGCAGTACTTC.